What follows describes a single T cell receptor beta chain. Its target is not known. This sample is part of a study of brain T cells in children with intractable seizures. As to time point: blood from clinic visit 5 months post-surgery; TSC patient then seizure free. Only cases whose brain tissue showed the highest T cell transcript signatures were sequenced. Using immunoSEQ multiplex PCR, the repertoire was profiled, and TCRdb retains in-frame clones only, with some absent. Of about 340,000 clones in the sample, 93% were seen once. Findings and limits, study-wide: HCMV serostatus was not known, and viral specificity came from CDR3 similarity only.

Trimming pared 6 bases from V and 3 bases from J, leaving 4 bases between. Germline values: CDR1 LGHDT, CDR2 YNNKEL (reference sequence). There are 11 residues in the CDR3. The chain links TRBV3-1 (or the pseudogene TRBV3-2) to TRBJ2-3; D uncertain. This clonotype was obtained from a boy under three years old with tuberous sclerosis and intractable seizures. This material consisted of peripheral blood, taken roughly 5 months after surgery. In DNA, the CDR3 is TGTGCCAGCAGTCATACAGATACGCAGTATTTT. It yields the protein CASSHTDTQYF.